These T cell receptor beta chains were read from a single sample in a study of blood T cell repertoires in COVID-19. Using immunoSEQ multiplex PCR, the repertoire was profiled, and TCRdb retains in-frame clones only, with some absent. The sample includes about 380,000 clones, around 87% of them seen just once. Sequencing was performed on PBMCs or T cells enriched from blood (not recorded which). The receptors originated from a man aged 25-45 years who had recovered from COVID-19. The CDR3 runs from the conserved cysteine through the conserved F or W. D genes are given only for firm matches. Some rows mark clone size as missing; the rest say once, few, many or name a class of expanded clone.

.,.,TRBV5-5,TRBJ2-2,CASSSDAGLTTGELFF,TGTGCCAGCAGCTCCGACGCAGGACTTACCACCGGGGAGCTGTTTTTT
.,.,TRBV28,TRBJ2-3,CASSFVRSTDTQYF,TGTGCCAGCAGTTTCGTCAGGAGCACAGATACGCAGTATTTT
.,.,TRBV19,TRBJ1-2,CASSMAGRVLVYGYTF,TGTGCCAGTAGTATGGCGGGGCGCGTCTTAGTCTATGGCTACACCTTC
.,.,TRBV30,TRBJ1-5,CAWTRGDQPQHF,TGTGCCTGGACTCGGGGGGACCAGCCCCAGCATTTT
.,.,TRBV19,TRBJ2-7,CASSIAQTGTLSTYEQYF,TGTGCCAGTAGTATAGCGCAAACCGGGACATTAAGTACCTACGAGCAGTACTTC
TRBD2,.,TRBV4-3,TRBJ2-3,CASSRTGGADTQYF,TGCGCCAGCAGCCGGACCGGGGGGGCAGATACGCAGTATTTT
.,.,TRBV18,TRBJ1-3,CASSLGTTSGNTIYF,TGTGCCAGCTCACTCGGGACAACCTCTGGAAACACCATATATTTT
.,.,TRBV19,TRBJ1-2,CASTDRPRSGYTF,TGTGCCAGTACCGACAGGCCACGGAGTGGCTACACCTTC
.,.,TRBV6-5,TRBJ1-2,CASSYLDSNYGYTF,TGTGCCAGCAGTTACCTGGACAGCAACTATGGCTACACCTTC
.,.,TRBV28,TRBJ1-6,CASSSTGFYSPLHF,TGTGCCAGCAGTTCGACAGGTTTTTATTCACCCCTCCACTTT
.,once,TRBV9,TRBJ2-3,CASSVASSTDTQYF,TGTGCCAGCAGCGTAGCTTCCAGCACAGATACGCAGTATTTT
.,.,TRBV5-1,TRBJ2-2,CASSLRQDNTGELFF,TGCGCCAGCAGCTTGAGACAGGATAACACCGGGGAGCTGTTTTTT
.,.,TRBV7-9,TRBJ1-4,CASSPGGEKLFF,TGTGCCAGCAGCCCAGGAGGAGAAAAACTGTTTTTT
.,.,TRBV5-1,TRBJ1-1,CASSLGPGGYSEAFF,TGCGCCAGCAGCTTGGGACCGGGTGGGTACTCTGAAGCTTTCTTT
.,.,TRBV7-9,TRBJ2-7,CASSFMGGSYEQYF,TGTGCCAGCAGCTTTATGGGAGGCTCCTACGAGCAGTACTTC
TRBD2,.,TRBV5-1,TRBJ2-7,CASRDLAGAIYEQYF,TGCGCCAGCAGGGACCTAGCGGGGGCCATCTACGAGCAGTACTTC